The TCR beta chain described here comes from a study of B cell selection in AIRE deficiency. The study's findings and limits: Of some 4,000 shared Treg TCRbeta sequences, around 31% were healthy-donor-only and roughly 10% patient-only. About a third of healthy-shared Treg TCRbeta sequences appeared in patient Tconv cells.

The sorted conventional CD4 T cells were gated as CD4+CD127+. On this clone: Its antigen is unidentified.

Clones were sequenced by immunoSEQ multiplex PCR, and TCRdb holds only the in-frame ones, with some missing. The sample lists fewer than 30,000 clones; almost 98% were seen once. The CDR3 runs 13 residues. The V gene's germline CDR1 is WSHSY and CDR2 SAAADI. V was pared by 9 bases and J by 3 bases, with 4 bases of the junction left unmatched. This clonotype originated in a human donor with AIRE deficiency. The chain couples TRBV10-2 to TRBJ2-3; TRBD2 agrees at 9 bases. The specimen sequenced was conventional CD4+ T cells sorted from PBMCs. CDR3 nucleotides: TGCGCCAGTAGCGGGAGTGAGACAGATACGCAGTATTTT. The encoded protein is CASSGSETDTQYF.